A selection of T cell receptor beta chains follows, all from one sample in a study of blood T cell repertoires in COVID-19. Here immunoSEQ multiplex PCR was the method, and the copy in TCRdb shows in-frame clones only, minus some. The profile shows 200,000 to 250,000 clones, approximately 85% of them singletons. Material for sequencing was peripheral blood. All receptors derive from a woman in her 70s with COVID-19, enrolled during active disease. Each CDR3 is given with its conserved first and last residue. Fields, in order: J gene, D gene, clone size, V gene, CDR3 protein, CDR3 DNA. The D gene is left open where the match is weak. The size field is filled for only some rows; it gives once, few, many or a size class.

J: TRBJ2-5; D: TRBD2; size: once; V: TRBV5-5; CDR3: CASSFSGGAGGETQYF; DNA: TGTGCCAGCAGTTTCAGCGGGGGGGCCGGGGGCGAGACCCAGTACTTC
J: TRBJ1-4; D: TRBD1; size: NA; V: TRBV7-9; CDR3: CASSLTGGDEKLFF; DNA: TGTGCCAGCAGCCTTACAGGGGGGGATGAAAAACTGTTTTTT
J: TRBJ1-1; D: NA; size: NA; V: TRBV2; CDR3: CAIKGARTGNTEAFF; DNA: TGTGCCATCAAAGGGGCTCGAACAGGGAACACTGAAGCTTTCTTT
J: TRBJ2-1; D: NA; size: NA; V: TRBV19; CDR3: CASSISTDPYNEQFF; DNA: TGTGCCAGTAGTATCTCCACAGACCCCTACAATGAGCAGTTCTTC
J: TRBJ2-2; D: NA; size: NA; V: TRBV6-5; CDR3: CASRPTGNTGELFF; DNA: TGTGCCAGCAGGCCGACAGGGAACACCGGGGAGCTGTTTTTT
J: TRBJ2-7; D: NA; size: few; V: TRBV6-2/TRBV6-3; CDR3: CASSYGVSGLSSYEQYF; DNA: TGTGCCAGCAGTTACGGGGTTTCGGGACTCAGCTCCTACGAGCAGTACTTC
J: TRBJ1-6; D: NA; size: NA; V: TRBV20-1; CDR3: CSASSQTNNSPLHF; DNA: TGCAGTGCTAGTAGTCAGACAAATAATTCACCCCTCCACTTT
J: TRBJ1-5; D: NA; size: NA; V: TRBV18; CDR3: CASSSTGTPLRRLEQPQHF; DNA: TGTGCCAGCTCGTCCACCGGGACACCCCTTCGGAGGTTGGAGCAGCCCCAGCATTTT
J: TRBJ1-1; D: TRBD1; size: NA; V: TRBV19; CDR3: CASSTGTGGYEAFF; DNA: TGTGCCAGTAGCACCGGGACAGGGGGCTATGAAGCTTTCTTT
J: TRBJ1-6; D: TRBD1; size: once; V: TRBV9; CDR3: CASSASGTGNSPLHF; DNA: TGTGCCAGCAGCGCATCCGGGACAGGAAATTCACCCCTCCACTTT
J: TRBJ2-7; D: TRBD1; size: NA; V: TRBV6-5; CDR3: CASRTGTVSYEQYF; DNA: TGTGCCAGCAGGACCGGGACAGTCTCCTACGAGCAGTACTTC
J: TRBJ2-1; D: TRBD2; size: few; V: TRBV6-2/TRBV6-3; CDR3: CASSYRLAGTNEQFF; DNA: TGTGCCAGCAGTTATAGGCTAGCGGGGACCAATGAGCAGTTCTTC
J: TRBJ2-7; D: TRBD1; size: once; V: TRBV4-1; CDR3: CASSHPGTGSYEQYF; DNA: TGCGCCAGCAGCCACCCCGGGACAGGCTCCTACGAGCAGTACTTC
J: TRBJ1-2; D: NA; size: NA; V: TRBV19; CDR3: CASSMEEVGYGYTF; DNA: TGTGCCAGTAGTATGGAGGAAGTGGGCTATGGCTACACCTTC
J: TRBJ1-1; D: NA; size: once; V: TRBV27; CDR3: CASRRGLGTEAFF; DNA: TGTGCCAGCAGACGGGGTTTAGGGACTGAAGCTTTCTTT
J: TRBJ2-1; D: TRBD2; size: NA; V: TRBV5-4; CDR3: CASSLGREFYNEQFF; DNA: TGTGCCAGCAGCTTAGGGCGGGAGTTCTACAATGAGCAGTTCTTC
J: TRBJ1-1; D: NA; size: NA; V: TRBV12-3/TRBV12-4; CDR3: CASSAGTRAEAFF; DNA: TGTGCCAGCAGTGCCGGGACTCGCGCTGAAGCTTTCTTT
J: TRBJ1-2; D: NA; size: NA; V: TRBV6-5; CDR3: CASTAGGTYGYTF; DNA: TGTGCCAGCACCGCCGGGGGGACCTATGGCTACACCTTC
J: TRBJ2-7; D: TRBD1; size: NA; V: TRBV7-2; CDR3: CASSSLDREEQYF; DNA: TGTGCCAGCAGCTCCCTGGACAGGGAAGAGCAGTACTTC
J: TRBJ1-1; D: NA; size: once; V: TRBV6-6; CDR3: CAIGQLNTEAFF; DNA: TGTGCCATCGGACAGTTGAACACTGAAGCTTTCTTT
J: TRBJ2-7; D: TRBD2; size: NA; V: TRBV4-3; CDR3: CASSPLLAAGGYEQYF; DNA: TGCGCCAGCAGCCCCCTACTAGCGGCGGGAGGGTACGAGCAGTACTTC
J: TRBJ2-1; D: TRBD1; size: NA; V: TRBV7-9; CDR3: CASSLADRGGNEQFF; DNA: TGTGCCAGCAGCTTAGCTGACAGGGGAGGCAATGAGCAGTTCTTC
J: TRBJ1-5; D: NA; size: few; V: TRBV19; CDR3: CASSINRSNQPQHF; DNA: TGTGCCAGTAGTATTAACAGGAGCAATCAGCCCCAGCATTTT
J: TRBJ2-3; D: NA; size: NA; V: TRBV7-2; CDR3: CASSPAGTPGLSSTDTQYF; DNA: TGTGCCAGCAGCCCAGCCGGGACACCGGGGCTATCTAGCACAGATACGCAGTATTTT
J: TRBJ1-1; D: NA; size: NA; V: TRBV12-3/TRBV12-4; CDR3: CASSLSPPAEAFF; DNA: TGTGCCAGCAGTTTGAGCCCTCCCGCTGAAGCTTTCTTT
J: TRBJ1-5; D: TRBD1; size: NA; V: TRBV19; CDR3: CASSVLDRGRNQPQHF; DNA: TGTGCCAGTAGTGTATTAGACAGGGGGCGAAACCAGCCCCAGCATTTT
J: TRBJ1-5; D: TRBD1; size: NA; V: TRBV6-1; CDR3: CASSETGGSGNQPQHF; DNA: TGTGCCAGCAGTGAGACAGGGGGCTCGGGGAATCAGCCCCAGCATTTT
J: TRBJ2-3; D: TRBD2; size: once; V: TRBV4-1; CDR3: CASSQAGTRGDTQYF; DNA: TGCGCCAGCAGCCAGGCCGGGACTAGGGGCGATACGCAGTATTTT
J: TRBJ1-1; D: NA; size: NA; V: TRBV4-2; CDR3: CASSQPGVRTEAFF; DNA: TGTGCCAGCAGCCAACCGGGGGTGAGAACTGAAGCTTTCTTT
J: TRBJ2-1; D: NA; size: NA; V: TRBV20-1; CDR3: CSARASNEQFF; DNA: TGCAGTGCTAGGGCTAGCAATGAGCAGTTCTTC
J: TRBJ1-2; D: NA; size: NA; V: TRBV24-1; CDR3: CATSAGDYYGYTF; DNA: TGTGCCACCAGTGCCGGGGACTACTATGGCTACACCTTC
J: TRBJ1-1; D: TRBD1; size: once; V: TRBV10-3; CDR3: CATKPGTGVTEAFF; DNA: TGTGCCACGAAGCCCGGGACAGGGGTAACTGAAGCTTTCTTT
J: TRBJ2-1; D: TRBD1; size: NA; V: TRBV13; CDR3: CASSLRGRLVGTGYNEQFF; DNA: TGTGCCAGCAGCTTAAGGGGGCGTTTGGTTGGGACAGGGTACAATGAGCAGTTCTTC
J: TRBJ2-7; D: TRBD2; size: NA; V: TRBV7-9; CDR3: CASSLGSGAQGGEQYF; DNA: TGTGCCAGCAGCTTAGGGAGCGGGGCCCAAGGTGGCGAGCAGTACTTC
J: TRBJ2-7; D: TRBD2; size: NA; V: TRBV5-4; CDR3: CASSVRGGAYEQYF; DNA: TGTGCCAGCAGCGTCCGCGGGGGAGCCTACGAGCAGTACTTC
J: TRBJ2-1; D: TRBD2; size: NA; V: TRBV6-6; CDR3: CASSARLAGGGNEQFF; DNA: TGTGCCAGCAGCGCCCGACTAGCGGGAGGAGGTAATGAGCAGTTCTTC
J: TRBJ2-2; D: NA; size: NA; V: TRBV11-3; CDR3: CASSLDRVTGNTGELFF; DNA: TGTGCCAGCAGCTTAGATCGAGTAACAGGGAACACCGGGGAGCTGTTTTTT
J: TRBJ2-7; D: NA; size: NA; V: TRBV11-2; CDR3: CASSLDFSREYEQYF; DNA: TGTGCCAGCAGCTTAGACTTTTCCAGGGAATACGAGCAGTACTTC
J: TRBJ1-1; D: NA; size: once; V: TRBV6-5; CDR3: CASSPPGGSGTEAFF; DNA: TGTGCCAGCAGCCCCCCGGGGGGTTCGGGCACTGAAGCTTTCTTT
J: TRBJ1-2; D: NA; size: NA; V: TRBV3-1/TRBV3-2; CDR3: CASSQDLAGPLRGYTF; DNA: TGTGCCAGCAGCCAAGATTTGGCGGGTCCCCTTAGGGGCTACACCTTC
J: TRBJ1-1; D: TRBD1; size: NA; V: TRBV6-5; CDR3: CASSPAQGVQKAFF; DNA: TGTGCCAGCAGTCCCGCACAGGGGGTACAGAAAGCTTTCTTT
J: TRBJ2-6; D: NA; size: NA; V: TRBV2; CDR3: CASNQVFSGANVLTF; DNA: TGTGCCAGCAATCAGGTTTTCTCTGGGGCCAACGTCCTGACTTTC
J: TRBJ2-7; D: TRBD2; size: NA; V: TRBV7-9; CDR3: CASSGRRTSGKYEQYF; DNA: TGTGCCAGCAGCGGACGACGGACTAGCGGGAAATACGAGCAGTACTTC
J: TRBJ1-6; D: NA; size: NA; V: TRBV9; CDR3: CASSVGAYNSPLHF; DNA: TGTGCCAGCAGCGTAGGGGCTTATAATTCACCCCTCCACTTT
J: TRBJ2-5; D: TRBD2; size: NA; V: TRBV7-3; CDR3: CASSLGGTSGSETQYF; DNA: TGTGCCAGCAGCTTAGGCGGGACTAGCGGGAGCGAGACCCAGTACTTC
J: TRBJ1-1; D: TRBD1; size: NA; V: TRBV2; CDR3: CASSEAPDRDDTEAFF; DNA: TGTGCCAGCAGTGAAGCGCCTGACAGGGACGACACTGAAGCTTTCTTT
J: TRBJ2-1; D: NA; size: NA; V: TRBV7-9; CDR3: CASSLKRGREEQFF; DNA: TGTGCCAGCAGCCTCAAACGGGGGCGGGAGGAGCAGTTCTTC
J: TRBJ2-1; D: TRBD2; size: NA; V: TRBV5-4; CDR3: CASSLGSSGSKFDEQFF; DNA: TGTGCCAGCAGCTTGGGATCTAGCGGGAGTAAATTCGATGAGCAGTTCTTC
J: TRBJ2-2; D: TRBD1; size: NA; V: TRBV3-1/TRBV3-2; CDR3: CASRLGDRVFGELFF; DNA: TGTGCCAGCCGACTTGGGGACAGGGTGTTCGGGGAGCTGTTTTTT
J: TRBJ1-5; D: TRBD1; size: NA; V: TRBV6-2/TRBV6-3; CDR3: CASSGRQGFQPQHF; DNA: TGTGCCAGCAGTGGAAGACAGGGATTTCAGCCCCAGCATTTT
J: TRBJ1-3; D: NA; size: NA; V: TRBV19; CDR3: CASRASGNTIYF; DNA: TGTGCCAGTAGGGCCTCTGGAAACACCATATATTTT
J: TRBJ1-1; D: NA; size: NA; V: TRBV7-9; CDR3: CASITVTNTEAFF; DNA: TGTGCCAGCATAACAGTCACGAACACTGAAGCTTTCTTT